This entry lists 14 T cell receptor beta chains sequenced from one sample in a study of regulatory T cells in long-lasting Graves disease. Arm-PCR of CDR3 regions with iRepertoire HTBI primers generated TCR beta libraries. TCRdb itself ran the multiplex PCR reads through MiXCR, one entry per CDR3 protein. The repertoire holds about 290,000 distinct CDR3 sequences, around 23% seen once, with 56% in the top ten. Time point noted: persistent/refractory GD, antithyroid drugs over 5 years with positive TRAb. The TCR library used RNA extracted from PBMCs. The sequenced sample was peripheral blood mononuclear cells (PBMCs), obtained when the disease was refractory, from a patient treated with antithyroid drugs. The receptors stem from a female donor with Graves disease.

Concerning this clonotype itself: This probably arose from a read error, given a far larger clone one base away. The chain couples TRBV6-9 to TRBJ1-2; no firm D call. With 2 bases removed from V and 2 bases from J, the gap between germline ends came to 6 bases. CDR3 length: 13 residues. Germline V gene data show CDR1 as MNHGY and CDR2 as SVAAGI. Written as DNA, the CDR3 is TGTGCCAGCAGTTATCGGAACAACTATGGCTACACCTTC. It yields the protein CASSYRNNYGYTF.

The chain employs TRBV24-1 and TRBJ2-7; D ambiguous. This CDR3 spans 12 amino acids. V gave up 4 bases and J gave up 5 bases, with 8 bases separating them. Germline CDR1 is KGHDR and CDR2 is SFDVKD. The CDR3 reads CATSDPLDEQYF. The DNA of the CDR3 is TGTGCCACCAGTGACCCCCTCGACGAGCAGTACTTC.

This clonotype has ten or more counts. The chain joins TRBV28 to TRBJ1-5; D unclear. The CDR3 covers 12 residues. Trimming removed 1 base from V and 7 bases from J, with 5 bases in between. CDR1 MDHEN and CDR2 SYDVKM come from the germline V gene. The CDR3 region has the DNA TGTGCCAGCAGTTTATTGGAGCAGCCCCAGCATTTT. Amino acid sequence: CASSLLEQPQHF.

The chain employs TRBV6-1 and TRBJ2-7; D ambiguous. V was pared by 8 bases and J by 3 bases, with 14 bases between. CDR1 is MNHNS, CDR2 SASEGT, per germline. The CDR3 length is 13 residues. DNA of the CDR3: TGTGCCAGCGGCCTGGCGGAACTCTACGAGCAGTACTTC. Translated, it gives CASGLAELYEQYF.

Ten or more counts support this clonotype. This chain joins TRBV27 and TRBJ1-2; TRBD1 matches at 8 bases. After removal of 3 bases from V and 7 bases from J, the junction contained 4 bases not matched to a gene. The CDR3 totals 13 residues. Germline V gives CDR1 MNHEY, CDR2 SMNVEV (reference sequence). The CDR3 DNA sequence: TGTGCCAGCAGTTTTAACAGGGGGGGTGGCTACACCTTC. It is translated as CASSFNRGGGYTF.

Concerning this clonotype itself: This is likely an artifact of a read error, given a far larger clone one base away. The V and J genes are TRBV7-2 and TRBJ2-7, with D possibly called TRBD1 or TRBD2 (5 bases each). Germline V gene data show CDR1 as SGHTA and CDR2 as FQGNSA. The CDR3 covers 15 residues. The CDR3 here is CASSPRDRSLMERYF. The CDR3 coding sequence is TGTGCCAGCAGCCCCCGGGACCGGTCGCTGATGGAGCGGTACTTC.

This clonotype showed up just once. The chain joins TRBV24-1 to TRBJ1-4, with 9 nucleotides matching TRBD1. Germline loops: CDR1 KGHDR, CDR2 SFDVKD. V was clipped by 4 bases and J by 6 bases; unmatched bases: 8. The CDR3 is made up of 16 amino acids. The DNA of the CDR3 is TGTGCCACCAGTGACACGGGACAGGGTAGGGATGAAAAACTGTTTTTT. Protein sequence: CATSDTGQGRDEKLFF.

Ten or more counts support this clonotype. V is TRBV28 and J is TRBJ2-2; D is unresolved. There are 13 residues in the CDR3. Between the trimmed V and J ends, which lost 6 bases and 4 bases, there was a span of 9 bases. Germline V lookup: CDR1 MDHEN, CDR2 SYDVKM. DNA of the CDR3: TGTGCCAGCAGCCCCTCTACCACCGGGGAGCTGTTTTTT. This translates into CASSPSTTGELFF.

A few counts support this clonotype. This chain links TRBV28 with TRBJ1-2; a possible D gene is TRBD1 (5 bases). V was cut by 2 bases and J by 1 base, with 11 bases left in between. Germline CDR1 and CDR2: MDHEN and SYDVKM. This CDR3 has 15 amino acids. The CDR3 region is CASSLGAVDNYGYTF. In DNA, the CDR3 is TGTGCCAGCAGTTTAGGGGCAGTCGATAACTATGGCTACACCTTC.

V usage is TRBV4-1 and J usage is TRBJ2-5; 7 bases are a match to TRBD2. The CDR3 totals 16 residues. The junction had 9 bases not matched to a gene; V was cut back by 0 bases and J by 5 bases. The germline gives CDR1 MGHRA, CDR2 YSYEKL. The CDR3 DNA is TGCGCCAGCAGCCAAGAACCGGCGGGAGCGGGGGAGACCCAGTACTTC. Encoded protein: CASSQEPAGAGETQYF.

A few counts support this clonotype. The gene calls are TRBV27 and TRBJ2-7; no clear D gene. Per germline, CDR1 MNHEY and CDR2 SMNVEV (reference sequence). V was pared by 2 bases and J by 5 bases, with 13 bases between. This CDR3 is built from 14 residues. In DNA, the CDR3 is TGTGCCAGCAGTTTAGATTTTGGCGGAGACGAGCAGTACTTC. Amino acid sequence: CASSLDFGGDEQYF.

The chain has TRBV11-3 and TRBJ2-4; D is unresolved. The CDR3 runs to 13 residues. CDR1 and CDR2 (germline): SGHNT, YENEEA. V was pared by 5 bases and J by 8 bases, with 13 bases between. CDR3 protein: CASSESGRDIQYF. CDR3 bases: TGTGCCAGCAGCGAGTCGGGTAGGGACATTCAGTACTTC. The complete variable domain, with remaining parts taken from reference TRBV11-3 and TRBJ2-4, reads EAGVVQSPRYKIIEKKQPVAFWCNPISGHNTLYWYLQNLGQGPELLIRYENEEAVDDSQLPKDRFSAERLKGVDSTLKIQPAELGDSAVYLCASSESGRDIQYFGAGTRLSVL.

With respect to this clonotype: One end of the junction fails to match germline, which may point to a read error. In DNA, the CDR3 is TGTGCCAGCAGTAACACCGGGACAAGACTATTC. Translated, it gives CASSNTGTRLF. The chain uses TRBV6-2 or TRBV6-3 and TRBJ2-1, with D perhaps TRBD1 (6 bases). Germline CDR1 MNHEY, CDR2 SVGEGT. The CDR3 is 11 residues long.

This clonotype was counted ten times or more. The rearrangement links TRBV11-2 to TRBJ2-7; 8 bases map to TRBD1. Germline V gene sequence: CDR1 SGHAT, CDR2 FQNNGV. V was clipped by 0 bases and J by 1 base; unmatched bases: 5. The CDR3 loop spans 16 amino acids. Here the CDR3 reads CASSLDQQGVSYEQYF. The CDR3 nucleotides are TGTGCCAGCAGCTTAGATCAACAGGGGGTATCCTACGAGCAGTACTTC.